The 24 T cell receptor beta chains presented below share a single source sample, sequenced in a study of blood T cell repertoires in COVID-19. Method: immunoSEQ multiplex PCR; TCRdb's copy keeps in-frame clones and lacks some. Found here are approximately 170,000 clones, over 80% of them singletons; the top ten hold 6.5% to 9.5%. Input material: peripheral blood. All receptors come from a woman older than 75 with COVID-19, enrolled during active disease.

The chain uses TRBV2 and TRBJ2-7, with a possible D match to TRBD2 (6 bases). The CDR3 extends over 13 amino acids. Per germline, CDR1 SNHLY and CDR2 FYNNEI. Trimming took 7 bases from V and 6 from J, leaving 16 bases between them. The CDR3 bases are TGTGCCAGCATGGCGCGCGGGGATCGCGAGCAGTACTTC. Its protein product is CASMARGDREQYF.

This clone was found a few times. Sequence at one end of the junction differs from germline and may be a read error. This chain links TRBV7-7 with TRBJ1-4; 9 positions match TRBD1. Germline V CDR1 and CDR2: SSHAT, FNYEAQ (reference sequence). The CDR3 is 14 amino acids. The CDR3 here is CASSLRQGGEKLFF. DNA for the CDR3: TGTGCTAGCAGCTTAAGACAGGGGGGAGAAAAACTGTTTTTT.

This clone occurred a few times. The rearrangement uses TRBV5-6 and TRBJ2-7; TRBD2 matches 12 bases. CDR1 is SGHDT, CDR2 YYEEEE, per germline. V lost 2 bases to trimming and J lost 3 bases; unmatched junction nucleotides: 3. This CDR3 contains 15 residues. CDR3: CASSLPSGRVYEQYF. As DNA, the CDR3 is TGTGCCAGCAGCTTACCTAGCGGGAGGGTCTACGAGCAGTACTTC.

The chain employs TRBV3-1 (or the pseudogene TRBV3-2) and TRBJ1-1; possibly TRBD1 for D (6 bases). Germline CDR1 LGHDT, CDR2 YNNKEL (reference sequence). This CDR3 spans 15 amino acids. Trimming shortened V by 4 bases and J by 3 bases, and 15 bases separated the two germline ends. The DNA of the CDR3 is TGTGCCAGCAGCCCCAGGCAGGGGACCGACACTGAAGCTTTCTTT. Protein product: CASSPRQGTDTEAFF.

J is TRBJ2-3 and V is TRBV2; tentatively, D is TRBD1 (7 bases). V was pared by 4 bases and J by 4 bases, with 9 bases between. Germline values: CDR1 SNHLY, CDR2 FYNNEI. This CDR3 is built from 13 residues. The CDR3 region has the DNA TGTGCCAGCAGTGGCAGGGGGGCAGATACGCAGTATTTT. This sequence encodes CASSGRGADTQYF.

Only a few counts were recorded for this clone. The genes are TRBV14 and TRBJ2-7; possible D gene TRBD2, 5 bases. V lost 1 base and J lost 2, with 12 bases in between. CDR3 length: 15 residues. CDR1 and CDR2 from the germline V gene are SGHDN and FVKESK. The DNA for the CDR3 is TGTGCCAGCAGCCAAGCATTGGGTAGCGCCTACGAGCAGTACTTC. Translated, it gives CASSQALGSAYEQYF.

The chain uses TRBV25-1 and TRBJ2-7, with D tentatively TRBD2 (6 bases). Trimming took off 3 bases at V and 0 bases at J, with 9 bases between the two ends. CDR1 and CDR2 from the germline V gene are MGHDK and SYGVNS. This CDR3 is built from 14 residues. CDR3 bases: TGTGCCAGCAGTGATAGCGGTGGCTCCTACGAGCAGTACTTC. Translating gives CASSDSGGSYEQYF.

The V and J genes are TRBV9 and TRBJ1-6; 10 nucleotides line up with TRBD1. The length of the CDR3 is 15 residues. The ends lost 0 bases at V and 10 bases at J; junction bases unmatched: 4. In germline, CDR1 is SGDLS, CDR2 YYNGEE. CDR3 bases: TGTGCCAGCAGCGTAGGGGGACAGGGGTCGTCACCCCTCCACTTT. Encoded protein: CASSVGGQGSSPLHF.

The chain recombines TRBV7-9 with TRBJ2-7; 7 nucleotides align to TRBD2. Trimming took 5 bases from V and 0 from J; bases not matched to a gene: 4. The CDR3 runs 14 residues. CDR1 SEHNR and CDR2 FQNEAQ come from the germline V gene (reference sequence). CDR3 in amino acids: CASSQASGSYEQYF. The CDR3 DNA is TGTGCCAGCAGCCAAGCTAGCGGCTCCTACGAGCAGTACTTC. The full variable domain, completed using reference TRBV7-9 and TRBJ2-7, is DTGVSQNPRHKITKRGQNVTFRCDPISEHNRLYWYRQTLGQGPEFLTYFQNEAQLEKSRLLSDRFSAERPKGSFSTLEIQRTEQGDSAMYLCASSQASGSYEQYFGPGTRLTVT.

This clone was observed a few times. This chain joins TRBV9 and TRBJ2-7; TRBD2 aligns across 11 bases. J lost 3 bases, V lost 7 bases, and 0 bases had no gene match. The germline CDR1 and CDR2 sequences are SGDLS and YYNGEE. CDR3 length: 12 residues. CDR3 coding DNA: TGTGCCAGCGGGACTAGCGGCTACGAGCAGTACTTC. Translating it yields CASGTSGYEQYF.

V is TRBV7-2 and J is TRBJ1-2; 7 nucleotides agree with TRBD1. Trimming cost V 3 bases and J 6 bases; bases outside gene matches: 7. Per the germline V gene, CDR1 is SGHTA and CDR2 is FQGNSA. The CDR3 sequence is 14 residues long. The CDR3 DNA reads TGTGCCAGCAGCTTTCGGTTACAGGGGAATGGCTACACCTTC. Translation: CASSFRLQGNGYTF.

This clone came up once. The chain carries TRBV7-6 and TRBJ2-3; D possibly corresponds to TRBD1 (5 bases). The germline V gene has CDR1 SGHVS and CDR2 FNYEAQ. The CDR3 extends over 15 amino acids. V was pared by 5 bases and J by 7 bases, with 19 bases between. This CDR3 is CASSPTVNHKNTQYF. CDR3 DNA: TGTGCCAGCAGCCCGACAGTGAACCACAAAAATACGCAGTATTTT.

The CDR3 nucleotides are TGCGCCAGCAGCTTGGACGGGTCTGGGGCCAACGTCCTGACTTTC. It is translated as CASSLDGSGANVLTF. The chain combines TRBV5-1 with TRBJ2-6; D is unclear. Germline CDR1 SGHRS, CDR2 YFSETQ. This CDR3 is 15 amino acids long. The ends were cut back, 0 bases at V and 1 base at J, with 5 bases in the middle.

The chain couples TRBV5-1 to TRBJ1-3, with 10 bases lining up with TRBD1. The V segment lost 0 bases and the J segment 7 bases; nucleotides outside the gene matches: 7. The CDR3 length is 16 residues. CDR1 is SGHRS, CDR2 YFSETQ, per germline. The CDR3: CASSLASDRGSNTIYF. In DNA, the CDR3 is TGCGCCAGCAGCTTGGCCTCGGACAGGGGGAGTAACACCATATATTTT.

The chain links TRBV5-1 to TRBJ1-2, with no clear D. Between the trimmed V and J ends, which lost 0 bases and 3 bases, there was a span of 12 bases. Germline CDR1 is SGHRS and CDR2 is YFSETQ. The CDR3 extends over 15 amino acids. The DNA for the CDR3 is TGCGCCAGCAGCTTGGCTGGCGGAGACTACTATGGCTACACCTTC. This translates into CASSLAGGDYYGYTF.

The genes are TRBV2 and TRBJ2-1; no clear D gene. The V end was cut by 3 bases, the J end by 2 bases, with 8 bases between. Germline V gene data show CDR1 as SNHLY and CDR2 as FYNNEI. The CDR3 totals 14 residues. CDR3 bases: TGTGCCAGCAGTGACTATCCTACCTACAATGAGCAGTTCTTC. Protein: CASSDYPTYNEQFF.

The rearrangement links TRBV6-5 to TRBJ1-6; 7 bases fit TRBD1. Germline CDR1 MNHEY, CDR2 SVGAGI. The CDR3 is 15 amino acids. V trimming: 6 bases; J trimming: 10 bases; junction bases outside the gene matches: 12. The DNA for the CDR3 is TGTGCCAGCAGGGGATCGACAGGGAGTAGATCACCCCTCCACTTT. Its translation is CASRGSTGSRSPLHF.

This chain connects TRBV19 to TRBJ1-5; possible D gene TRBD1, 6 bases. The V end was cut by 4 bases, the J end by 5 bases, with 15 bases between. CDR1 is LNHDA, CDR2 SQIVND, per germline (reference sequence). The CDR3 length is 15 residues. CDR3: CASSTSGGADQPQHF. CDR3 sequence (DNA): TGTGCCAGTAGTACCTCGGGGGGGGCAGATCAGCCCCAGCATTTT. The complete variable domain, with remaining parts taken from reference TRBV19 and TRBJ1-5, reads DGGITQSPKYLFRKEGQNVTLSCEQNLNHDAMYWYRQDPGQGLRLIYYSQIVNDFQKGDIAEGYSVSREKKESFPLTVTSAQKNPTAFYLCASSTSGGADQPQHFGDGTRLSIL.

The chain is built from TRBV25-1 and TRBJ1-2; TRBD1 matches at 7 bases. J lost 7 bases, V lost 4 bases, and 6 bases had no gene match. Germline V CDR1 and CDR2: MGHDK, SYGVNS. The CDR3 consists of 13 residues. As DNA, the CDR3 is TGTGCCAGCAGTGTGACAGGGCACCGTGGCTACACCTTC. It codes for CASSVTGHRGYTF.

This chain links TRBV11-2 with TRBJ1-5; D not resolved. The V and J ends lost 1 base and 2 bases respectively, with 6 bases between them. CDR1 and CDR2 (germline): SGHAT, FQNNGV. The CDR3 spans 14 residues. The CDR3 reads CASSLAVGNQPQHF. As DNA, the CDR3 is TGTGCCAGCAGCTTAGCGGTCGGCAATCAGCCCCAGCATTTT. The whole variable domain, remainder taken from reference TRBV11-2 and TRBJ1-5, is EAGVAQSPRYKIIEKRQSVAFWCNPISGHATLYWYQQILGQGPKLLIQFQNNGVVDDSQLPKDRFSAERLKGVDSTLKIQPAKLEDSAVYLCASSLAVGNQPQHFGDGTRLSIL.

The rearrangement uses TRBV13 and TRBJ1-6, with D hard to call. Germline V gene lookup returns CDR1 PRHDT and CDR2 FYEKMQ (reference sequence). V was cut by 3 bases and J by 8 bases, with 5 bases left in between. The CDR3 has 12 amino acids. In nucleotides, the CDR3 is TGTGCCAGCAGCTTCCCCTATTCACCCCTCCACTTT. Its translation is CASSFPYSPLHF.

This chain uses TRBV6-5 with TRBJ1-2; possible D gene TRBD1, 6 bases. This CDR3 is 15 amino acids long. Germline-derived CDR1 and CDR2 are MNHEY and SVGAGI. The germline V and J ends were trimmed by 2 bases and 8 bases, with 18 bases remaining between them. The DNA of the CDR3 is TGTGCCAGCAGTTACAGAGGCCAGGGGTACAGGGGCTACACCTTC. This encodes CASSYRGQGYRGYTF.

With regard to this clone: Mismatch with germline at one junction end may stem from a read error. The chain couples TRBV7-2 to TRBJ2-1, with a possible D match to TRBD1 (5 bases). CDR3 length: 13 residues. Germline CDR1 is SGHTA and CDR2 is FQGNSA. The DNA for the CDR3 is TGTGCCGGCAGGGCAAATACCTACAATGAGCAGTTCTTC. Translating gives CAGRANTYNEQFF.

As DNA, the CDR3 is TGTGCCAGCAGTGAAGTTATGAATCAGCCCCAGCATTTT. Translation gives CASSEVMNQPQHF. The rearrangement links TRBV6-1 to TRBJ1-5; no definite D call. V lost 1 base and J 4 bases, leaving 5 bases between the germline ends. The CDR3 is 13 residues long. Per germline, CDR1 MNHNS and CDR2 SASEGT.